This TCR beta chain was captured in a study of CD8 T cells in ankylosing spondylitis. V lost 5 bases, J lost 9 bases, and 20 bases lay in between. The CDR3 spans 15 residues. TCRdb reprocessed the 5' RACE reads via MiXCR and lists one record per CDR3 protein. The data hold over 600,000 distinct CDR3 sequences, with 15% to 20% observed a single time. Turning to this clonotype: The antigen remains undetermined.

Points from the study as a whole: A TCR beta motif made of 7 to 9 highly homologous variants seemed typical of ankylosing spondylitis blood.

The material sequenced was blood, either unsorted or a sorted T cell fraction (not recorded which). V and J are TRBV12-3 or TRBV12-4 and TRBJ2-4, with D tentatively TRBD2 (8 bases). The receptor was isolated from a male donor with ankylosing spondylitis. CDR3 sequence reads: CASSPLGGGTAIQYF. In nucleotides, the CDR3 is TGTGCCAGCAGTCCCCTCGGCGGGGGGACAGCCATTCAGTACTTC.